These 24 T cell receptor beta chains share one sample of origin, sequenced in a study of shared clonotypes between healthy human individuals (dated by TCRdb to the early 2020s). CD8 naive samples consisted of CD45RO-negative cells that were positively selected for CCR7, yielding a CD45RA+CCR7+ population without TemRA cells. Library creation used the immunoSEQ multiplex PCR assay. The immuneACCESS repertoire file appears here via TCRdb, limited to in-frame rearrangements. These files lack a portion of the clones; in checked studies, under half of the deficit traces to unresolved V genes, and the cause of the others is not known. The sample table shows hundreds of thousands of clones, and 92% are seen once. Clones ranked in the top ten supply approximately 24% of the sample. The sample was naive CD8+ T cells sorted from blood. The sample's cell subset or site label, in plain terms: CD45RA+CCR7+. The origin of the receptors is a man in his thirties or forties in good health.

This chain joins TRBV7-8 and TRBJ1-4, with TRBD1 as a possible D gene (5 bases). Germline V gene lookup returns CDR1 SGHVS and CDR2 FQNEAQ. There are 15 residues in the CDR3. The V end lost 4 bases, the J end lost 4 bases, and 13 bases lay between the germline ends. The CDR3 DNA sequence: TGTGCCAGCAGCTCCAAACGGGGGGGTAATGAAAAACTGTTTTTT. Translation: CASSSKRGGNEKLFF. Full variable domain (remainder filled in from reference TRBV7-8 and TRBJ1-4): GAGVSQSPRYKVAKRGQDVALRCDPISGHVSLFWYQQALGQGPEFLTYFQNEAQLDKSGLPSDRFFAERPEGSVSTLKIQRTQQEDSAVYLCASSSKRGGNEKLFFGSGTQLSVL.

The CDR3 reads CAISESLGANSYEQYF. CDR3 DNA: TGTGCCATCAGTGAGTCGTTAGGAGCAAACTCCTACGAGCAGTACTTC. The V gene is TRBV10-3, the J gene TRBJ2-7; no firm D call. CDR1 and CDR2 from the germline V gene are ENHRY and SYGVKD. The CDR3 is made up of 16 amino acids. Trimming pared 0 bases from V and 0 bases from J, leaving 12 bases between.

This clone was seen only a few times. The chain links TRBV7-2 to TRBJ2-7; 8 nucleotides line up with TRBD1. CDR1 SGHTA and CDR2 FQGNSA come from the germline V gene. The CDR3 is 15 residues long. The V gene end was trimmed by 3 bases and the J gene end by 1 base; junction bases not matched to a gene: 5. CDR3: CASSLERTGSYEQYF. CDR3 in DNA: TGTGCCAGCAGCTTGGAACGGACAGGGTCCTACGAGCAGTACTTC.

The rearrangement joins TRBV27 to TRBJ2-1; 7 positions match TRBD1. This CDR3 has 21 amino acids. The trim removed 2 bases at V and 3 bases at J, leaving 22 bases unmatched. Germline-derived CDR1 and CDR2 are MNHEY and SMNVEV (reference sequence). Written as DNA, the CDR3 is TGTGCCAGCAGTTTAAAGTTCGTCAACGCCGTGACAGGGTTGTACTACAATGAGCAGTTCTTC. Its protein product is CASSLKFVNAVTGLYYNEQFF.

This rearrangement joins TRBV9 to TRBJ2-1; 9 bases map to TRBD2. Germline V CDR1 and CDR2: SGDLS, YYNGEE. V lost 4 bases and J lost 6; bases outside the gene matches: 11. CDR3 size: 16 residues. CDR3 DNA sequence: TGTGCCAGCAGCCCTAGGCTAGCGGGAAGCCTCAATGAGCAGTTCTTC. Protein product: CASSPRLAGSLNEQFF.

V is TRBV29-1 and J is TRBJ2-1, with D perhaps TRBD1 (6 bases). The CDR3 runs 14 residues. V shed 5 bases and J shed 5 bases, with 16 bases lying between them. Germline assignment: CDR1 SQVTM and CDR2 ANQGSEA. In DNA, the CDR3 is TGCAGCGTTCTTAGGCAGGGGAACCACAATGAGCAGTTCTTC. Translated, it gives CSVLRQGNHNEQFF.

V is TRBV27 and J is TRBJ1-5; tentative D call: TRBD1 (6 bases). This CDR3 is built from 16 residues. V lost 9 bases to trimming and J lost 0 bases, with 18 bases between them. CDR1 MNHEY and CDR2 SMNVEV come from the germline V gene (reference sequence). The CDR3 nucleotides are TGTGCCAGTACCCTAGGGGACACCGATAGCAATCAGCCCCAGCATTTT. Translating it yields CASTLGDTDSNQPQHF.

The genes are TRBV19 and TRBJ2-7; the match to TRBD2 covers 9 bases. CDR3 length: 14 amino acids. From germline, CDR1 is LNHDA and CDR2 SQIVND (reference sequence). V was pared by 4 bases and J by 4 bases, with 5 bases of the junction left unmatched. CDR3 region: CASSSDLAGYEQYF. As DNA, the CDR3 is TGTGCCAGTAGTAGTGACCTAGCGGGATACGAGCAGTACTTC.

This clone was detected once. This sequence joins TRBV2 and TRBJ2-1; D might be TRBD2 (6 bases). The V end lost 3 bases, the J end lost 9 bases, and 21 bases lay between the germline ends. The CDR3 extends over 16 amino acids. Germline CDR1 reads SNHLY; CDR2 reads FYNNEI. The CDR3 reads CASSDDPSAPRGEQFF. CDR3 DNA sequence: TGTGCCAGCAGTGATGACCCTAGCGCCCCCCGAGGTGAGCAGTTCTTC.

The chain combines TRBV27 with TRBJ2-3; 7 bases agree with TRBD2. Trimming at V came to 3 bases and at J to 4 bases, leaving 10 bases not matched to a gene. The length of the CDR3 is 16 residues. The germline V gene encodes CDR1 MNHEY and CDR2 SMNVEV (reference sequence). CDR3 nucleotide sequence: TGTGCCAGCAGTTTCCTAGGCGGGAGTTTCCCAGATACGCAGTATTTT. This encodes CASSFLGGSFPDTQYF.

J is TRBJ2-1 and V is TRBV4-1, with TRBD2 matching over 12 bases. J gave up 8 bases and V 2 bases, and 4 bases lay outside the gene matches. Germline loops: CDR1 MGHRA, CDR2 YSYEKL. The CDR3 contains 15 residues. CDR3 loop: CASSQNLAGGYEQFF. CDR3 DNA: TGCGCCAGCAGCCAAAACCTAGCGGGAGGGTATGAGCAGTTCTTC.

The gene calls are TRBV7-8 and TRBJ2-1; the D is unclear. V lost 5 bases and J lost 7, with 6 bases in between. The CDR3 runs to 11 residues. The germline CDR1 and CDR2 sequences are SGHVS and FQNEAQ. Here the CDR3 reads CASSLTNEQFF. The CDR3 nucleotides read TGTGCCAGCAGCCTCACTAATGAGCAGTTCTTC.

V gene TRBV15 combines with J gene TRBJ2-5; D ambiguous. CDR1 is LNHNV, CDR2 YYDKDF, per germline (reference sequence). V was trimmed by 4 bases and J by 2 bases, leaving 14 bases between them. This CDR3 is built from 15 residues. The CDR3 is CATSTLRELQETQYF. The CDR3 nucleotides are TGTGCCACCAGCACCCTGCGCGAATTACAAGAGACCCAGTACTTC.

The V call is TRBV2, the J call TRBJ2-5, with D possibly being TRBD2 (6 bases). This CDR3 is built from 17 residues. Trimming removed 6 bases at V and 3 bases at J, with 23 bases between. CDR1 is SNHLY and CDR2 is FYNNEI in the germline V gene. The CDR3 DNA reads TGTGCCAGCAGCGCCCCTAGCGTTTTGGGTCAGGAAGAGACCCAGTACTTC. This codes for CASSAPSVLGQEETQYF. The variable domain in full, with the rest retrieved from reference TRBV2 and TRBJ2-5, is EPEVTQTPSHQVTQMGQEVILRCVPISNHLYFYWYRQILGQKVEFLVSFYNNEISEKSEIFDDQFSVERPDGSNFTLKIRSTKLEDSAMYFCASSAPSVLGQEETQYFGPGTRLLVL.

The V call is TRBV14, the J call TRBJ2-2; D may be TRBD1 (5 bases). This CDR3 is 16 amino acids long. Trimming cost V 6 bases and J 0 bases, with 14 bases left between them. The germline CDR1 and CDR2 sequences are SGHDN and FVKESK. The CDR3 protein is CASSALGHSNTGELFF. The DNA of the CDR3 is TGTGCCAGCAGTGCCCTAGGACATTCGAACACCGGGGAGCTGTTTTTT. Complete variable domain (other parts from reference TRBV14 and TRBJ2-2): EAGVTQFPSHSVIEKGQTVTLRCDPISGHDNLYWYRRVMGKEIKFLLHFVKESKQDESGMPNNRFLAERTGGTYSTLKVQPAELEDSGVYFCASSALGHSNTGELFFGEGSRLTVL.

The chain links TRBV6-6 to TRBJ1-5; D uncertain. Trimming removed 7 bases from V and 2 bases from J, with 18 bases in between. The CDR3 contains 16 residues. Germline V gene lookup returns CDR1 MNHNY and CDR2 SVGAGI (reference sequence). The CDR3: CASNGPSIDGNQPQHF. The CDR3 DNA reads as TGTGCCAGCAATGGGCCTTCCATAGATGGCAATCAGCCCCAGCATTTT.

The sample holds one count of this clone. V is TRBV7-2 and J is TRBJ2-3, with D perhaps matching TRBD1 or TRBD2 (5 bases each). Trimming removed 0 bases at V and 4 bases at J, with 5 bases between. CDR1 is SGHTA, CDR2 FQGNSA, per germline. This CDR3 is 13 amino acids long. The CDR3 spells CASSLAGADTQYF. The CDR3 nucleotides are TGTGCCAGCAGCTTAGCGGGGGCAGATACGCAGTATTTT. Full variable domain (remainder filled in from reference TRBV7-2 and TRBJ2-3): GAGVSQSPSNKVTEKGKDVELRCDPISGHTALYWYRQSLGQGLEFLIYFQGNSAPDKSGLPSDRFSAERTGGSVSTLTIQRTQQEDSAVYLCASSLAGADTQYFGPGTRLTVL.

This sequence joins TRBV7-2 and TRBJ2-1; D unclear. Trimming cost V 8 bases and J 0 bases, with 17 bases left between them. CDR1 is SGHTA and CDR2 is FQGNSA in the germline V gene. The CDR3 is 16 amino acids. The CDR3 nucleotides read TGTGCCAGCGTACCCCAGGTGGCTAGCTCCTACAATGAGCAGTTCTTC. Its translation: CASVPQVASSYNEQFF.

The CDR3 loop is CASSYSGGFGYGYTF. CDR3 DNA sequence: TGTGCCAGCAGTTACTCCGGGGGGTTCGGGTATGGCTACACCTTC. The V call is TRBV6-6, the J call TRBJ1-2; possibly TRBD1 for D (5 bases). Trimming shortened V by 0 bases and J by 5 bases, and 13 bases separated the two germline ends. CDR3 length: 15 residues. Germline V CDR1 and CDR2: MNHNY, SVGAGI (reference sequence).

The chain combines TRBV12-5 with TRBJ2-1, with 7 bases matching TRBD2. Germline lookup yields CDR1 LGHNT and CDR2 FRNRAP. Trimming at V came to 7 bases and at J to 6 bases, leaving 15 bases not matched to a gene. There are 16 residues in the CDR3. The CDR3 spells CASASLMTSSGNEQFF. For the CDR3, the DNA is TGTGCTAGTGCCTCCCTAATGACTAGCTCGGGCAATGAGCAGTTCTTC.

V gene TRBV11-2 combines with J gene TRBJ2-2, with 7 bases that match TRBD2. The germline V gene has CDR1 SGHAT and CDR2 FQNNGV. V shed 4 bases and J 7 bases; nucleotides not matched to a gene: 6. The CDR3 sequence is 14 residues long. DNA of the CDR3: TGTGCCAGCAGCTCCAGACTAGCCCGCGGGGAGCTGTTTTTT. This sequence encodes CASSSRLARGELFF.

The chain employs TRBV29-1 and TRBJ2-2, with D perhaps being TRBD1 or TRBD2 (6 bases each). Between the trimmed V and J ends, which lost 4 bases and 2 bases, there was a span of 14 bases. Germline CDR1 SQVTM, CDR2 ANQGSEA. This CDR3 has 15 amino acids. The CDR3, as DNA: TGCAGCGTTGTTTCTTGGGGGGCCAACACCGGGGAGCTGTTTTTT. Residues: CSVVSWGANTGELFF.

The chain employs TRBV7-7 and TRBJ2-3, with TRBD2 as a possible D gene (5 bases). Germline lookup yields CDR1 SSHAT and CDR2 FNYEAQ (reference sequence). The CDR3 spans 14 residues. The V and J ends lost 1 base and 0 bases respectively, with 5 bases between them. The CDR3 sequence: CASSLGTSTDTQYF. In nucleotides, the CDR3 is TGTGCCAGCAGCTTAGGGACTAGCACAGATACGCAGTATTTT.

The chain links TRBV27 to TRBJ2-5; 10 nucleotides line up with TRBD1. With V trimmed by 4 bases and J by 4 bases, 15 bases remained unmatched. Germline CDR1 reads MNHEY; CDR2 reads SMNVEV (reference sequence). The CDR3 is made up of 18 amino acids. This chain's CDR3 is CASSSPRLRTGGPETQYF. For the CDR3, the DNA is TGTGCCAGCAGTTCACCCCGACTTAGGACAGGGGGGCCAGAGACCCAGTACTTC.